This T cell receptor (beta chain) was profiled in a study of cytomegalovirus exposure and HLA in healthy donors. Germline values: CDR1 SNHLY, CDR2 FYNNEI. The CDR3 consists of 14 residues. Trimming shortened V by 4 bases and J by 2 bases, and 8 bases separated the two germline ends. This PCR relied on a set of 60 Vbeta primers and 13 Jbeta primers. Data came from immunoSEQ multiplex PCR; TCRdb stores just in-frame clones and leaves some out. The sample contains roughly 120,000 clones, about 63% of which appear only once. The sequence was collected from a young man in good health and CMV-seropositive. What was sequenced was PBMCs. The chain has TRBV2 and TRBJ1-4; no clear D gene. The CDR3 region has the DNA TGTGCCAGCAGTGGGCGGGCGACTAATGAAAAACTGTTTTTT. Amino acids: CASSGRATNEKLFF.